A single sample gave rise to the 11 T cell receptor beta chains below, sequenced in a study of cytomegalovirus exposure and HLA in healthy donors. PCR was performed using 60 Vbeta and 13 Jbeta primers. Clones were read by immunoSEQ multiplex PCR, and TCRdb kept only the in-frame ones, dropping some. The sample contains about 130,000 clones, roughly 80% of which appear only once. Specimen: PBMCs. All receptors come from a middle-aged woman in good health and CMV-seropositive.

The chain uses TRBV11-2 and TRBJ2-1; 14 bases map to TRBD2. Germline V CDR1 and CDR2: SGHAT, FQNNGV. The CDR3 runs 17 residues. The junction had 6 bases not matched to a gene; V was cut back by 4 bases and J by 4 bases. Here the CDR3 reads CASSSRTSGRTYNEQFF. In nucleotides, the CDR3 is TGTGCCAGCAGCTCCCGGACTAGCGGGAGGACATACAATGAGCAGTTCTTC.

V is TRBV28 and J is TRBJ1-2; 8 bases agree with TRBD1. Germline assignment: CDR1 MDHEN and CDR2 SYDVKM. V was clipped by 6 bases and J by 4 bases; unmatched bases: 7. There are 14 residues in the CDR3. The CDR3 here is CASRPGQGLYGYTF. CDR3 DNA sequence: TGTGCCAGCAGACCCGGACAGGGCCTCTATGGCTACACCTTC.

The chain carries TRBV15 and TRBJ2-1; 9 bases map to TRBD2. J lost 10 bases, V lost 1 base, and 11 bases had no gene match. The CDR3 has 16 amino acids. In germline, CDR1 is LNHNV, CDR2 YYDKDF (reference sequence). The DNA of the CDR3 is TGTGCCACCAGCAGAGGAAGGGTAGCGGGAGTGGGAGAGCAGTTCTTC. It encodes CATSRGRVAGVGEQFF.

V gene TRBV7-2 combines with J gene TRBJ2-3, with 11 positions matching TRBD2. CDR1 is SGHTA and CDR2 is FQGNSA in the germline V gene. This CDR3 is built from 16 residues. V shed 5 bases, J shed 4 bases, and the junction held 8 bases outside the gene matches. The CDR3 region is CASSVGLAAIPDTQYF. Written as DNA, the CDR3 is TGTGCCAGCAGCGTGGGACTAGCGGCCATCCCAGATACGCAGTATTTT.

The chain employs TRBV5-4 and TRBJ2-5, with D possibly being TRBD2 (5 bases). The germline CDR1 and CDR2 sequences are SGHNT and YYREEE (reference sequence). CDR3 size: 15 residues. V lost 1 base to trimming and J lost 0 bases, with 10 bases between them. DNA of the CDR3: TGTGCCAGCAGCTTGAAGTCGCGGGACCAAGAGACCCAGTACTTC. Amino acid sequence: CASSLKSRDQETQYF.

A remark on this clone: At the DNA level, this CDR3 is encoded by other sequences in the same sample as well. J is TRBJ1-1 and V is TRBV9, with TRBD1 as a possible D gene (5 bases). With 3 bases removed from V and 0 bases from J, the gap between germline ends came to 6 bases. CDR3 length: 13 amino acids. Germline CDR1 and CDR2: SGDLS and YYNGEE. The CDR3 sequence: CASSAGVNTEAFF. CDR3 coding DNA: TGTGCCAGCAGCGCGGGGGTGAACACTGAAGCTTTCTTT.

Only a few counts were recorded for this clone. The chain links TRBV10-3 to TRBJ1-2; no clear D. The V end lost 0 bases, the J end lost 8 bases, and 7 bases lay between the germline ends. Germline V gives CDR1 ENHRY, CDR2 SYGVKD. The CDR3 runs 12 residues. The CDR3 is CAISESIQGYTF. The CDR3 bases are TGTGCCATCAGTGAGTCGATTCAGGGCTACACCTTC.

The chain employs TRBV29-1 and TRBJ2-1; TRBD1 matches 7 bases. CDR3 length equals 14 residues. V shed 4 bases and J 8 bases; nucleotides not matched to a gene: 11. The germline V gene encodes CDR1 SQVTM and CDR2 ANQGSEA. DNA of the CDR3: TGCAGCGTTGCAGAGACAGGGATGCCCGATGAGCAGTTCTTC. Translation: CSVAETGMPDEQFF.

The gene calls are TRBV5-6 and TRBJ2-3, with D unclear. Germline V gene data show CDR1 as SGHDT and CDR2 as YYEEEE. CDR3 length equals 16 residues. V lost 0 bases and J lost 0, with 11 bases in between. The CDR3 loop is CASSLGAAASTDTQYF. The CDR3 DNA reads TGTGCCAGCAGCTTGGGGGCTGCAGCTAGCACAGATACGCAGTATTTT.

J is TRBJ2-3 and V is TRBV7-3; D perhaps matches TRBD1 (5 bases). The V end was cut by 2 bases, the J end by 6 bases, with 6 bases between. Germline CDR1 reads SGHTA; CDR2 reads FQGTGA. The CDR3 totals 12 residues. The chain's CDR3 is CASSLGADTQYF. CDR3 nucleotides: TGTGCCAGCAGCTTAGGGGCCGATACGCAGTATTTT.

The CDR3 sequence is CASSLVEREQFF. In DNA, the CDR3 is TGTGCCAGCAGCTTAGTAGAGCGGGAGCAGTTCTTC. The chain combines TRBV11-2 with TRBJ2-1; tentative D call: TRBD2 (5 bases). The CDR3 has 12 residues. Germline loops: CDR1 SGHAT, CDR2 FQNNGV. V was cut by 1 base and J by 10 bases, with 8 bases left in between.